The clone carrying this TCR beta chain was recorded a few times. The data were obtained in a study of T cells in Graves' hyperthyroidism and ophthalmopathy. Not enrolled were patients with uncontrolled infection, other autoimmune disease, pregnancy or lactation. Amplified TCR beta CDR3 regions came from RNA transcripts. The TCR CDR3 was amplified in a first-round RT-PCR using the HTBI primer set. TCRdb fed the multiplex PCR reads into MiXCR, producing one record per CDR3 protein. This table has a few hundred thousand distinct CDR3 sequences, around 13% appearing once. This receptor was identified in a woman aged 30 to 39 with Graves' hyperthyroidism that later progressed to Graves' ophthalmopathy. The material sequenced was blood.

Here the CDR3 reads CASSLRSTGVMFYEQYF. The DNA for the CDR3 is TGTGCCAGCAGCCTTCGATCGACAGGGGTGATGTTCTACGAGCAGTACTTC. The chain combines TRBV3-2 with TRBJ2-7; TRBD1 is the table's D call and was not checked against the DNA. TRBV3-2 is a documented pseudogene. This CDR3 spans 17 amino acids.